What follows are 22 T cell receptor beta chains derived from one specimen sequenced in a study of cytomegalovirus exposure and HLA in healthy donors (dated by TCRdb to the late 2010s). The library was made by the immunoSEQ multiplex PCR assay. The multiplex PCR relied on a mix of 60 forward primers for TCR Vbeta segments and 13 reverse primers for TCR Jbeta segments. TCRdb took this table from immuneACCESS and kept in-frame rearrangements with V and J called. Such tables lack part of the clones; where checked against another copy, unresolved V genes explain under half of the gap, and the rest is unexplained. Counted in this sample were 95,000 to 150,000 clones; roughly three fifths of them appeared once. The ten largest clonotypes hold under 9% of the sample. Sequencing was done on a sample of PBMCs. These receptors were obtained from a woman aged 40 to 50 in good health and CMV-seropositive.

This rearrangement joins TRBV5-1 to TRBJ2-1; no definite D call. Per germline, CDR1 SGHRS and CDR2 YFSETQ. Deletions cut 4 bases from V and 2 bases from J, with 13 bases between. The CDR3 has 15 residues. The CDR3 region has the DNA TGCGCCAGCAGCCCCGGGTTCCTCGCCTACAATGAGCAGTTCTTC. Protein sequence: CASSPGFLAYNEQFF.

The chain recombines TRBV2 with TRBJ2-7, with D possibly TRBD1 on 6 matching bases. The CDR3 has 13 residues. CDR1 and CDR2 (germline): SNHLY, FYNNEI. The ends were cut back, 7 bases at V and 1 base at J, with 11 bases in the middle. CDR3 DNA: TGTGCCAGCATCCAGGGGCAGTCCTACGAGCAGTACTTC. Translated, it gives CASIQGQSYEQYF.

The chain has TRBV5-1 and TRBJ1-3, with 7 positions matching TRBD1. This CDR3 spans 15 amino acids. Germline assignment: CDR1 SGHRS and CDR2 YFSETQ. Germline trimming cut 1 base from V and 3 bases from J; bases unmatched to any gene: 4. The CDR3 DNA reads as TGCGCCAGCAGCTTGATAGGACAGGATGGAAACACCATATATTTT. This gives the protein CASSLIGQDGNTIYF.

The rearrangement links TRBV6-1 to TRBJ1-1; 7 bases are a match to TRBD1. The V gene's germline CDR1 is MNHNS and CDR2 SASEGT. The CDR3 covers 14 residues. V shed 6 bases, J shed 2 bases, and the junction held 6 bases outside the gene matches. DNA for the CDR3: TGTGCCAGCAGGCGACAGGGCCCAAACACTGAAGCTTTCTTT. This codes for CASRRQGPNTEAFF.

In DNA form, the CDR3 reads TGTGCCAGCAGCTTAAGGGGACTGCCCTACCGCTACACCTTC. Amino acid sequence: CASSLRGLPYRYTF. The chain joins TRBV7-9 to TRBJ1-2; D may be TRBD1 (5 bases). V lost 2 bases and J lost 9, with 16 bases in between. The CDR3 covers 14 residues. Germline CDR1 and CDR2: SEHNR and FQNEAQ (reference sequence).

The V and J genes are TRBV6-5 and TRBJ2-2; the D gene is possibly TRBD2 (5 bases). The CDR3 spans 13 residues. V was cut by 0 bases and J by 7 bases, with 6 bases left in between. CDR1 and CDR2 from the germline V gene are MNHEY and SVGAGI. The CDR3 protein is CASSYSRDGELFF. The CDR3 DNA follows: TGTGCCAGCAGTTACTCCCGGGACGGGGAGCTGTTTTTT.

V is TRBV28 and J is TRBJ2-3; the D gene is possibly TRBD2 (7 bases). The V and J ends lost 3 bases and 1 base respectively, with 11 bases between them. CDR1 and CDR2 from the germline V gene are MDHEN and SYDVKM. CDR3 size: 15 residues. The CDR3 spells CASSFGGARTDTQYF. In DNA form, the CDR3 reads TGTGCCAGCAGTTTTGGGGGGGCGCGCACAGATACGCAGTATTTT.

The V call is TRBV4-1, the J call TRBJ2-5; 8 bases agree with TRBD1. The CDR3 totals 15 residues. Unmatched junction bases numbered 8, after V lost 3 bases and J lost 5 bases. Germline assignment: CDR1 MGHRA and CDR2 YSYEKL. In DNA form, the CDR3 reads TGCGCCAGCAGCCATGATCAGGGGGCGGAGGAGACCCAGTACTTC. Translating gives CASSHDQGAEETQYF.

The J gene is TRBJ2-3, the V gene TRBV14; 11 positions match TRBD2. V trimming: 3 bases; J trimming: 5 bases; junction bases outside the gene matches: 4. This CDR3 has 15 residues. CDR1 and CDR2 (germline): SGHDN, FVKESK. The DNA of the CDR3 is TGTGCCAGCAGCCAGTCTAGCGGGGGGATAGATACGCAGTATTTT. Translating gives CASSQSSGGIDTQYF.

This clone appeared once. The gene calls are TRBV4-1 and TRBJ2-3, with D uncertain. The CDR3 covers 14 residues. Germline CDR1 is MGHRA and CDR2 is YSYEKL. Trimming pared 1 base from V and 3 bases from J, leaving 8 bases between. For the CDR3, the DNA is TGCGCCAGCAGCCAAGGGGCCCTGACAGATACGCAGTATTTT. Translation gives CASSQGALTDTQYF.

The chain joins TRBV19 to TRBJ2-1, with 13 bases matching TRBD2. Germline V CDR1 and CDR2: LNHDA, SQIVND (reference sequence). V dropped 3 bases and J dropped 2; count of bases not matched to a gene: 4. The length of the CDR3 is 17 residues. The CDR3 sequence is CASSMWTSGGPYNEQFF. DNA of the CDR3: TGTGCCAGTAGTATGTGGACTAGCGGGGGACCCTACAATGAGCAGTTCTTC.

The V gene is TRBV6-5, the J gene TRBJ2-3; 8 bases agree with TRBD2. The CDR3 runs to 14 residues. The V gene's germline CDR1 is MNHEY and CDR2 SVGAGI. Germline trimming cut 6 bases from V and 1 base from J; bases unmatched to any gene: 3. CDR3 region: CASRPGLGTDTQYF. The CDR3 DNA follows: TGTGCCAGCAGGCCGGGACTAGGCACAGATACGCAGTATTTT.

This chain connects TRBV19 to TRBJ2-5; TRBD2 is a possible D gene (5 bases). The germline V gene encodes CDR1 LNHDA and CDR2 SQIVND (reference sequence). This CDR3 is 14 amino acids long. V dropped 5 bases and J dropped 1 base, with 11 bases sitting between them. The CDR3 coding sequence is TGTGCCAGTAGTTCAAGGGAGTTCCAAGAGACCCAGTACTTC. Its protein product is CASSSREFQETQYF.

CDR3 residues: CASRSTGTRIYNEQFF. The CDR3 nucleotides are TGTGCCAGCAGGTCCACCGGGACTAGGATCTACAATGAGCAGTTCTTC. The chain uses TRBV28 and TRBJ2-1; TRBD2 agrees at 8 bases. The CDR3 runs to 16 residues. Germline CDR1 reads MDHEN; CDR2 reads SYDVKM. V shed 6 bases, J shed 3 bases, and the junction held 10 bases outside the gene matches.

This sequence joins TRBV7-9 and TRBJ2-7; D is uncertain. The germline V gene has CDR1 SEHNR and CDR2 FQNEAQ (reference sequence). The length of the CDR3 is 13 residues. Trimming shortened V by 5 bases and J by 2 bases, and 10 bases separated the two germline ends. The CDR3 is CASSRFEAYEQYF. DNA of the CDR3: TGTGCCAGCAGCCGGTTTGAGGCCTACGAGCAGTACTTC.

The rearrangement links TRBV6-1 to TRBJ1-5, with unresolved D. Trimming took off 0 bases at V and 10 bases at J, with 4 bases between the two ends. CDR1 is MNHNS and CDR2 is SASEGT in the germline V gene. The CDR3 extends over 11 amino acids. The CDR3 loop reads CASSEALPQHF. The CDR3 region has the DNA TGTGCCAGCAGTGAAGCCCTTCCCCAGCATTTT.

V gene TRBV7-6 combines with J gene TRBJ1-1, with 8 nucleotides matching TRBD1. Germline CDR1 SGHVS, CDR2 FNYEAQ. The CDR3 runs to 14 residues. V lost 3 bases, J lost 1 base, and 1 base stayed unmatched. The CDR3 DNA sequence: TGTGCCAGCAGCTTGGACAGGGCGAACACTGAAGCTTTCTTT. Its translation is CASSLDRANTEAFF. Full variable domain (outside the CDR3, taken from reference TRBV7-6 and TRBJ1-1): GAGVSQSPRYKVTKRGQDVALRCDPISGHVSLYWYRQALGQGPEFLTYFNYEAQQDKSGLPNDRFSAERPEGSISTLTIQRTEQRDSAMYRCASSLDRANTEAFFGQGTRLTVV.

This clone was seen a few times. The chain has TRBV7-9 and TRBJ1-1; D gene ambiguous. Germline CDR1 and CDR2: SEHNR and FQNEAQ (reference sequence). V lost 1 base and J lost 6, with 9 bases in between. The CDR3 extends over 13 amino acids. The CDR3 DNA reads TGTGCCAGCAGCTTAGTTGGGCGGGCTGAAGCTTTCTTT. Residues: CASSLVGRAEAFF.

Here the CDR3 DNA reads TGCAGTGCTAGCAAGAACACTGAAGCTTTCTTT. Its protein product is CSASKNTEAFF. This sequence joins TRBV20-1 and TRBJ1-1; D is unresolved. The CDR3 contains 11 residues. In germline, CDR1 is DFQATT, CDR2 SNEGSKA (reference sequence). The germline V and J ends were trimmed by 3 bases and 1 base, with 3 bases remaining between them.

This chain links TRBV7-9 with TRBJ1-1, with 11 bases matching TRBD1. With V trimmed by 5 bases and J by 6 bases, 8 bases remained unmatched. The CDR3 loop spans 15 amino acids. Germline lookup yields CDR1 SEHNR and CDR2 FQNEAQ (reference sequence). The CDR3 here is CASSPQGQGASEAFF. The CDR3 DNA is TGTGCCAGCAGCCCCCAAGGACAGGGGGCGTCTGAAGCTTTCTTT. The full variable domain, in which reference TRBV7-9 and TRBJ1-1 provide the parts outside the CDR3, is DTGVSQNPRHKITKRGQNVTFRCDPISEHNRLYWYRQTLGQGPEFLTYFQNEAQLEKSRLLSDRFSAERPKGSFSTLEIQRTEQGDSAMYLCASSPQGQGASEAFFGQGTRLTVV.

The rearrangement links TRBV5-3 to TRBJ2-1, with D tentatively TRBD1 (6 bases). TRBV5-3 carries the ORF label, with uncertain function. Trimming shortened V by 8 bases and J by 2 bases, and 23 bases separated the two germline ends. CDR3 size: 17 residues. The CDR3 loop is CARPTGWMPGPYNEQFF. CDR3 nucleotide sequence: TGTGCCAGGCCGACAGGTTGGATGCCTGGCCCCTACAATGAGCAGTTCTTC.

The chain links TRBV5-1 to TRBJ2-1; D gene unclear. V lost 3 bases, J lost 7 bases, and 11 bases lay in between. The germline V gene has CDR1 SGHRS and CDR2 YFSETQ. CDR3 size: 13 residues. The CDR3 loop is CASSYRTGNEQFF. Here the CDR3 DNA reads TGCGCCAGCAGCTACCGAACGGGTAATGAGCAGTTCTTC.